This T cell receptor (beta chain) was captured in a study of cytomegalovirus exposure and HLA in healthy donors. Study-wide points: The investigators catalogued 164 TCR beta chains as cytomegalovirus-associated.

Comments on this clone: The antigen is undetermined.

The CDR3 loop spans 13 amino acids. The germline V gene encodes CDR1 MNHEY and CDR2 SVGAGI. Trimming left V 6 bases short and J 0 bases short, with 5 bases between. PCR employed 60 Vbeta and 13 Jbeta primers. Sequencing used immunoSEQ multiplex PCR; TCRdb keeps in-frame clones, though not all of them. The sample contains about 35,000 clones, 75% to 85% of which appear only once. Sequenced input: PBMCs. The V gene is TRBV6-5, the J gene TRBJ2-2; D unclear. The clonotype was recovered from a male donor in good health and CMV-seronegative. The chain's CDR3 is CASRYSNTGELFF. As DNA, the CDR3 is TGTGCCAGCAGGTATTCGAACACCGGGGAGCTGTTTTTT.